Listed below are T cell receptor beta chains from one sample, sequenced in a study of shared clonotypes between healthy human individuals. Sequencing used immunoSEQ multiplex PCR; TCRdb keeps in-frame clones, though not all of them. The data contain roughly 760,000 clones, over 65% of them singletons. The sample taken for sequencing was memory CD4+ T cells sorted from blood. Receptors were obtained from a woman aged 30 to 39 in good health. CDR3s include the opening cysteine and the closing phenylalanine or tryptophan. The order of the fields is V gene, clone size, J gene, D gene, CDR3 protein, CDR3 DNA. The D gene is left open where the match is weak. Clone sizes are given selectively: once, few, many, or a class where the clone is expanded.

TRBV20-1	NA	TRBJ2-5	NA	CSARQPQTQYF	TGCAGTGCTAGACAGCCCCAGACCCAGTACTTC
TRBV29-1	few	TRBJ1-5	NA	CSVRQDSNQPQHF	TGCAGCGTTCGACAGGATAGCAATCAGCCCCAGCATTTT
TRBV25-1	NA	TRBJ2-1	TRBD2	CASSERLAGATEQFF	TGTGCCAGCAGTGAACGACTAGCGGGAGCGACTGAGCAGTTCTTC
TRBV5-1	NA	TRBJ1-4	NA	CASSLGEENEKLFF	TGCGCCAGCAGCTTGGGTGAGGAGAATGAAAAACTGTTTTTT
TRBV7-9	NA	TRBJ1-2	TRBD1	CASSSTGDGYTF	TGTGCCAGCAGCTCGACAGGGGACGGCTACACCTTC
TRBV28	NA	TRBJ2-5	TRBD2	CASSLPSGTSAFQETQYF	TGTGCCAGCAGTTTACCCTCCGGGACTAGCGCTTTCCAAGAGACCCAGTACTTC
TRBV6-1	NA	TRBJ2-7	TRBD1	CASSEGGAGGNEQYF	TGTGCCAGCAGTGAAGGTGGGGCAGGGGGCAACGAGCAGTACTTC
TRBV6-1	NA	TRBJ2-3	NA	CASSVAGGTDTQYF	TGTGCCAGCAGTGTGGCAGGGGGCACAGATACGCAGTATTTT
TRBV15	once	TRBJ2-5	TRBD2	CATSRVGSGRDGETQYF	TGTGCCACCAGCAGAGTTGGTAGCGGGAGGGATGGAGAGACCCAGTACTTC
TRBV11-2	NA	TRBJ2-3	TRBD1	CASSLYRTGWDTDTQYF	TGTGCCAGCAGCTTATATAGGACAGGGTGGGACACAGATACGCAGTATTTT
TRBV11-2	NA	TRBJ2-1	NA	CASSLADEQFF	TGTGCCAGCAGCTTGGCGGATGAGCAGTTCTTC
TRBV28	NA	TRBJ2-1	TRBD2	CASSSPPSGRAQFF	TGTGCCAGCAGTTCCCCACCTAGCGGGAGGGCCCAGTTCTTC
TRBV6-5	NA	TRBJ2-2	NA	CASSYSGGENTGELFF	TGTGCCAGCAGTTATAGCGGAGGGGAGAACACCGGGGAGCTGTTTTTT
TRBV7-2	NA	TRBJ2-7	TRBD1	CASRTGTGGVYEQYF	TGTGCCAGCAGAACCGGGACAGGGGGCGTATACGAGCAGTACTTC
TRBV5-1	NA	TRBJ1-3	NA	CASSLNGGNTIYF	TGCGCCAGCAGCTTGAACGGTGGAAACACCATATATTTT
TRBV5-1	few	TRBJ2-3	NA	CASSLAEGHTDTQYF	TGCGCCAGCAGCTTGGCCGAGGGCCACACAGATACGCAGTATTTT
TRBV13	NA	TRBJ1-1	NA	CASSAYRTRGEAFF	TGTGCCAGCAGCGCGTATAGGACCCGGGGTGAAGCTTTCTTT
TRBV7-2	NA	TRBJ2-5	TRBD2	CASSFRLAPETQYF	TGTGCCAGCAGCTTCCGACTAGCCCCCGAGACCCAGTACTTC
TRBV7-3	NA	TRBJ2-1	TRBD2	CASSPEGLAGGGEQFF	TGTGCCAGCAGCCCAGAAGGACTAGCGGGAGGGGGTGAGCAGTTCTTC
TRBV7-9	NA	TRBJ2-3	NA	CASSFSTPTDTQYF	TGTGCCAGCAGCTTTTCCACACCCACAGATACGCAGTATTTT
TRBV20-1	NA	TRBJ2-1	NA	CSAPLRHEQFF	TGCAGTGCGCCTCTGAGGCATGAGCAGTTCTTC
TRBV10-3	NA	TRBJ2-3	TRBD1	CAIKTQGSVADTQYF	TGTGCCATCAAAACACAGGGGTCCGTAGCAGATACGCAGTATTTT
TRBV27	NA	TRBJ2-2	NA	CASRPAGLRDGELFF	TGTGCCAGCAGACCAGCCGGGCTCCGGGACGGGGAGCTGTTTTTT
TRBV4-2	NA	TRBJ2-7	TRBD1	CASSQDPSGQGSSYEQYF	TGTGCCAGCAGCCAAGATCCGTCGGGACAGGGCAGCTCCTACGAGCAGTACTTC
TRBV2	NA	TRBJ1-6	TRBD1	CASTRTGGGSPLHF	TGTGCCAGCACCCGAACAGGGGGAGGGTCACCCCTCCACTTT
TRBV25-1	NA	TRBJ2-7	NA	CASSEGDSRTYEQYF	TGTGCCAGCAGTGAAGGGGACTCCCGAACCTACGAGCAGTACTTC
TRBV28	NA	TRBJ1-2	NA	CASSHGLPTGYTF	TGTGCCAGCAGTCACGGCCTCCCAACGGGCTACACCTTC
TRBV2	NA	TRBJ1-2	NA	CASRRDIVAYGYTF	TGTGCCAGCAGGCGCGACATCGTGGCTTATGGCTACACCTTC
TRBV5-4	few	TRBJ1-2	NA	CASSTAGAAYGYTF	TGTGCCAGCAGCACCGCGGGGGCAGCATATGGCTACACCTTC
TRBV7-2	few	TRBJ2-2	NA	CASSLHPANTGELFF	TGTGCCAGCAGCTTACATCCAGCGAACACCGGGGAGCTGTTTTTT
TRBV15	NA	TRBJ2-7	TRBD1	CATSRPGQGGFYEQYF	TGTGCCACCAGCAGACCGGGACAGGGGGGATTCTACGAGCAGTACTTC
TRBV6-5	NA	TRBJ2-1	NA	CASRFSAGSYNEQFF	TGTGCCAGCAGGTTTTCGGCGGGCTCTTACAATGAGCAGTTCTTC
TRBV4-2	NA	TRBJ2-7	NA	CASGAQGYEQYF	TGTGCCAGCGGTGCACAGGGCTACGAGCAGTACTTC
TRBV7-2	few	TRBJ1-4	NA	CASSLRRTNEKLFF	TGTGCCAGCAGCCTGAGGAGGACTAATGAAAAACTGTTTTTT
TRBV5-1	NA	TRBJ2-7	TRBD1	CASTPGDRDRQSSEQYF	TGCGCCAGCACCCCAGGGGACCGGGACAGGCAGTCCTCCGAGCAGTACTTC
TRBV5-1	NA	TRBJ2-3	NA	CASSPTGPQGSTQYF	TGCGCCAGCAGCCCCACGGGGCCCCAGGGGTCGACGCAGTATTTT
TRBV19	NA	TRBJ2-4	NA	CASSMGMINAAKNIQYF	TGTGCCAGTAGTATGGGAATGATTAACGCGGCCAAAAACATTCAGTACTTC
TRBV30	once	TRBJ2-3	TRBD2	CAWSVGLAGRQYF	TGTGCCTGGAGTGTAGGACTAGCGGGAAGGCAGTATTTT
TRBV6-4	NA	TRBJ1-2	TRBD1	CASRQTGMDGYTF	TGTGCCAGCAGACAGACAGGGATGGATGGCTACACCTTC
TRBV30	NA	TRBJ1-1	NA	CARDLNTEAFF	TGTGCCCGGGACCTGAACACTGAAGCTTTCTTT
TRBV5-1	NA	TRBJ2-2	TRBD2	CASSSLAGGTGELFF	TGCGCCAGCAGCTCCCTAGCGGGAGGCACCGGGGAGCTGTTTTTT
TRBV5-8	NA	TRBJ1-3	NA	CASSLGAFPGNTIYF	TGTGCCAGCAGCCTTGGGGCCTTTCCTGGAAACACCATATATTTT
TRBV27	NA	TRBJ1-2	TRBD1	CASSVPGQGADYGYTF	TGTGCCAGCAGTGTTCCGGGACAGGGGGCGGACTATGGCTACACCTTC
TRBV7-2	NA	TRBJ2-7	TRBD2	CASSAQRDSYEQYF	TGTGCCAGCAGCGCCCAGCGGGACTCCTACGAGCAGTACTTC
TRBV6-5	NA	TRBJ1-1	NA	CASRSTTRGEAFF	TGTGCCAGCAGGAGCACAACGCGGGGTGAGGCTTTCTTT
TRBV9	NA	TRBJ1-5	TRBD1	CASSAQGEGWPQHF	TGTGCCAGCAGCGCGCAGGGGGAAGGGTGGCCCCAGCATTTT
TRBV7-8	NA	TRBJ1-2	TRBD1	CASTDRELYGYTF	TGTGCCAGCACCGACAGGGAGCTTTATGGCTACACCTTC
TRBV5-1	once	TRBJ2-1	TRBD1	CASSPGTAYNEQFF	TGCGCCAGCAGCCCCGGGACAGCCTACAATGAGCAGTTCTTC
TRBV5-1	NA	TRBJ2-2	NA	CASNWDPNTGELFF	TGCGCCAGCAATTGGGACCCAAACACCGGGGAGCTGTTTTTT
TRBV30	once	TRBJ2-3	NA	CAWGLPPTDTQYF	TGTGCCTGGGGACTACCCCCCACAGATACGCAGTATTTT
TRBV21-1	once	TRBJ1-1	NA	CASSKKGAWGTEAFF	TGTGCCAGCAGCAAAAAGGGAGCCTGGGGGACTGAAGCTTTCTTT
TRBV19	NA	TRBJ2-1	NA	CASSQYTPPPVNEQFF	TGTGCCAGTAGTCAATACACCCCGCCCCCAGTCAATGAGCAGTTCTTC
TRBV6-5	NA	TRBJ1-5	NA	CASSYMNSNQPQHF	TGTGCCAGCAGTTACATGAATAGCAATCAGCCCCAGCATTTT
TRBV2	NA	TRBJ2-7	NA	CASRQGSYEQYF	TGTGCCAGCAGGCAGGGCTCCTACGAGCAGTACTTC